The entry below describes one TCR beta chain. Profiling relied on immunoSEQ multiplex PCR, and the TCRdb table lists in-frame clones only, not all of them. The repertoire holds more than 300,000 clones, with 90% to 95% as singletons. The CDR3 sequence is 17 residues long. Germline CDR1 reads MGHRA; CDR2 reads YSYEKL. The V segment lost 0 bases and the J segment 7 bases; nucleotides outside the gene matches: 11. These data are taken from a study of blood T cell repertoires in COVID-19. The rearrangement uses TRBV4-1 and TRBJ2-1, with 8 bases aligning to TRBD2. Input material: PBMCs or T cells enriched from blood (not recorded which). This TCR came from a woman under 40 who had been exposed to COVID-19. CDR3 amino acids: CASSQEGSGGRLNEQFF. The CDR3 nucleotides are TGCGCCAGCAGCCAAGAAGGTTCGGGGGGGCGTTTGAATGAGCAGTTCTTC.